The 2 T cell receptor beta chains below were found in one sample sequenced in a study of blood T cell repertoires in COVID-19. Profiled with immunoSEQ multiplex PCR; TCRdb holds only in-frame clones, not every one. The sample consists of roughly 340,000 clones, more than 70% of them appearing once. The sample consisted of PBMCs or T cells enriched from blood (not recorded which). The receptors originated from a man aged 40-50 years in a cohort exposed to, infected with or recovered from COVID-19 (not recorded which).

The CDR3 sequence is CASSHQVLTAQYF. The CDR3 bases are TGTGCCAGCAGCCACCAGGTGTTAACGGCCCAGTACTTC. The chain links TRBV5-5 to TRBJ2-5; D gene uncertain. There are 13 residues in the CDR3. CDR1 and CDR2 (germline): SGHKS, YYEKEE (reference sequence). V lost 4 bases, J lost 9 bases, and 16 bases lay in between.

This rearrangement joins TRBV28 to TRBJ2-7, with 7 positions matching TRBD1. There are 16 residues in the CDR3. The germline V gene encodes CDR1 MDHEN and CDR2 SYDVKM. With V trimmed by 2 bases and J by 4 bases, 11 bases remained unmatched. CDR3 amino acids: CASSLGGTGVLYEQYF. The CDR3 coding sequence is TGTGCCAGCAGTTTAGGGGGCACAGGGGTCCTTTACGAGCAGTACTTC.